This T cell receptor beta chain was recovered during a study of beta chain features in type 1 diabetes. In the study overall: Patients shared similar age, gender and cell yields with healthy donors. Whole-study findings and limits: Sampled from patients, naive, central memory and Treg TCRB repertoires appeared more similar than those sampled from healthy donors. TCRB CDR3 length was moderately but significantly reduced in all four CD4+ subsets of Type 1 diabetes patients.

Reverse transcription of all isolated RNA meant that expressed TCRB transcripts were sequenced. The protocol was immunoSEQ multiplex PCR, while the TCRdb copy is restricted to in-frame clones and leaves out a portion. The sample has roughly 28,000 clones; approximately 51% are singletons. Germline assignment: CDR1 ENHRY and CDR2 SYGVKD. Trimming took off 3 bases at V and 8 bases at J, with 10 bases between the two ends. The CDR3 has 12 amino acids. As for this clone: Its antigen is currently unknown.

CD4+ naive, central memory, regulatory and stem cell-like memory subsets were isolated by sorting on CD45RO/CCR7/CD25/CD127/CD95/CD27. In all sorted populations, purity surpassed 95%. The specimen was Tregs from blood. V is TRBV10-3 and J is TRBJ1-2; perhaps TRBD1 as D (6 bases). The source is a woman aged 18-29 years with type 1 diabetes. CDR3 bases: TGTGCCATCAGTGAAGGGGGGGACGGCTACACCTTC. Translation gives CAISEGGDGYTF.